This TCR beta chain derives from a study of T and B cells in COVID-19 patients. Study observations and caveats: Active COVID-19 showed highly clonal TRB repertoires; recovery showed diversity and richness above healthy donors. In COVID-19 patients, T cell receptor beta variable and joining gene use was reportedly strongly skewed.

Multiplex PCR with BIOMED2 TRB-A/B primer pools amplified TRB rearrangements. TCRdb processed the multiplex PCR reads anew with MiXCR; each CDR3 protein has one entry. The table lists around 16,000 distinct CDR3 sequences, under 35% of them singletons. By share of the sample, this clonotype is medium-sized. What it binds is not known. This CDR3 contains 11 residues. Germline V CDR1 and CDR2: SQVTM, ANQGSEA. Trimming removed 4 bases from V and 5 bases from J, with 9 bases in between. From blood, roughly 240-550 ng of genomic DNA served as TRB template. What was sequenced was blood. The gene calls are TRBV29-1 and TRBJ2-7, with D unclear. The receptor comes from a human donor who had recovered from COVID-19. CDR3 coding DNA: TGCAGCGTTGGTTTTCTCCACGAGCAGTACTTC. Encoded protein: CSVGFLHEQYF.